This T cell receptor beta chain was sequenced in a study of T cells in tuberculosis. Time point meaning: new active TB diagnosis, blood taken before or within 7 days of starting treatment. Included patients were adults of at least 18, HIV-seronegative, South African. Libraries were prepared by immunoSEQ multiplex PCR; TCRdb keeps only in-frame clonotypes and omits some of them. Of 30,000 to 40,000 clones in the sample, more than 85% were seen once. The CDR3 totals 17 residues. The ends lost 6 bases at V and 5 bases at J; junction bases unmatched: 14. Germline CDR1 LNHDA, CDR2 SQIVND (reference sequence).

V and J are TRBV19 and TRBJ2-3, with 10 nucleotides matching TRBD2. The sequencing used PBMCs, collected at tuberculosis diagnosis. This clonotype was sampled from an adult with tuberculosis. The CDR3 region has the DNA TGTGCCAGTAGGCCTGGGGAGAGCGGGGGGGCTGGAGATACGCAGTATTTT. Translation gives CASRPGESGGAGDTQYF. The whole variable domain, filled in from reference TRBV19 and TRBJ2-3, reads DGGITQSPKYLFRKEGQNVTLSCEQNLNHDAMYWYRQDPGQGLRLIYYSQIVNDFQKGDIAEGYSVSREKKESFPLTVTSAQKNPTAFYLCASRPGESGGAGDTQYFGPGTRLTVL.